This TCR beta chain comes out of a study of T cell responses to AZD1222 COVID-19 vaccine. Study conclusions and caveats: Spike was spanned by vaccine-associated CD4 TCRs, with dominance at 160-218 and 743-854.

A word on this clone: Its antigen is not identified.

This CDR3 has 17 residues. With V trimmed by 6 bases and J by 2 bases, 13 bases remained unmatched. Germline V CDR1 and CDR2: LGHDT, YNNKEL (reference sequence). Assay used: immunoSEQ multiplex PCR; TCRdb lists only in-frame clones, some missing. The profile shows about 200,000 clones, 80% to 95% of them singletons. The input for sequencing was peripheral blood, taken 28 days after the second AZD1222 dose. The V call is TRBV3-1 (or the pseudogene TRBV3-2), the J call TRBJ2-3, with TRBD2 matching over 8 bases. The source is an adult who received the AZD1222 COVID-19 vaccine. The CDR3 sequence is CASRSTPGAGDTDTQYF. The DNA for the CDR3 is TGTGCCAGCAGAAGTACCCCAGGAGCGGGGGACACAGATACGCAGTATTTT.